This T cell receptor (beta chain) is drawn from a study of blood T cell repertoires in COVID-19. Method: immunoSEQ multiplex PCR; TCRdb's copy keeps in-frame clones and lacks some. Among 300,000 to 400,000 clones listed, roughly 87% were seen once. Patients from Seattle were sampled longitudinally, starting during active infection. The sequencing input was peripheral blood. The sequence derives from a man aged 25-40 years with COVID-19, enrolled during active disease.

The chain's CDR3 is CASSQAQQGAYEQYF. In nucleotides, the CDR3 is TGCGCCAGCAGCCAGGCCCAACAGGGGGCATACGAGCAGTACTTC. The genes are TRBV4-3 and TRBJ2-7, with 9 bases aligning to TRBD1. V was clipped by 3 bases and J by 4 bases; unmatched bases: 7. This CDR3 is 15 amino acids long. Germline CDR1 LGHNA, CDR2 YSLEER.